The 32 T cell receptor beta chains below all came from one sample that was sequenced in a study of blood T cell repertoires in COVID-19. Assay: immunoSEQ multiplex PCR; the TCRdb copy retains only in-frame clones and omits some. The data hold about 220,000 clones, with approximately 80% observed a single time. The sequenced sample was peripheral blood. These receptor sequences come from a man aged 45-65 years with active or convalescent COVID-19.

The rearrangement uses TRBV2 and TRBJ1-2; 10 positions agree with TRBD1. Trimming took 6 bases from V and 7 from J; bases not matched to a gene: 8. This CDR3 spans 14 amino acids. CDR1 is SNHLY, CDR2 FYNNEI, per germline. CDR3: CASSLTGGFGGYTF. CDR3 coding DNA: TGTGCCAGCAGCCTGACAGGGGGCTTCGGTGGCTACACCTTC.

This clone occurred once. The V call is TRBV7-2, the J call TRBJ2-3; D unclear. V lost 2 bases, J lost 7 bases, and 10 bases lay in between. This CDR3 is 13 amino acids long. Germline CDR1 and CDR2: SGHTA and FQGNSA. The CDR3 region is CASSLQSFNTQYF. In DNA form, the CDR3 reads TGTGCCAGCAGCTTACAGTCCTTTAATACGCAGTATTTT.

The chain has TRBV19 and TRBJ2-7; a weak D match, TRBD1 (5 bases). The CDR3 runs 14 residues. Deletions cut 3 bases from V and 2 bases from J, with 11 bases between. Germline V gene lookup returns CDR1 LNHDA and CDR2 SQIVND (reference sequence). CDR3 residues: CASSIGTGPYEQYV. CDR3 nucleotide sequence: TGTGCCAGTAGTATTGGAACAGGACCCTACGAGCAGTACGTC.

In this sample, this clone turned up a few times. V usage is TRBV11-2 and J usage is TRBJ2-1; D ambiguous. Germline V lookup: CDR1 SGHAT, CDR2 FQNNGV. The CDR3 sequence is 16 residues long. The V end was cut by 0 bases, the J end by 8 bases, with 17 bases between. The CDR3 DNA follows: TGTGCCAGCAGCTTAGATTTGGTAGCAATGTTCTATGAGCAGTTCTTC. Translating it yields CASSLDLVAMFYEQFF.

This clone appeared once. The rearrangement joins TRBV7-3 to TRBJ2-3, with D hard to call. This CDR3 is built from 14 residues. Germline lookup yields CDR1 SGHTA and CDR2 FQGTGA. V was shortened by 1 base and J by 5 bases, with 10 bases between the two germline ends. The CDR3 region has the DNA TGTGCCAGCAGCTTAAAATCCGGGTTAGATACGCAGTATTTT. Amino acids: CASSLKSGLDTQYF.

The chain carries TRBV7-9 and TRBJ2-7, with 10 bases aligning to TRBD1. This CDR3 spans 18 amino acids. V lost 5 bases to trimming and J lost 3 bases; unmatched junction nucleotides: 16. Germline V gives CDR1 SEHNR, CDR2 FQNEAQ (reference sequence). The CDR3 loop is CASSPHPRTGGKGYEQYF. DNA of the CDR3: TGTGCCAGCAGCCCCCACCCTAGGACAGGGGGAAAAGGCTACGAGCAGTACTTC.

The chain links TRBV19 to TRBJ1-6; D might be TRBD1 (6 bases). With 3 bases removed from V and 7 bases from J, the gap between germline ends came to 22 bases. This CDR3 spans 18 amino acids. Germline assignment: CDR1 LNHDA and CDR2 SQIVND (reference sequence). The CDR3: CASSMIDAGTLENSPLHF. In nucleotides, the CDR3 is TGTGCCAGTAGTATGATAGACGCCGGGACATTGGAAAATTCACCCCTCCACTTT.

This clone was picked up a small number of times. The chain has TRBV7-2 and TRBJ2-2; 11 bases align to TRBD1. CDR3 length equals 17 residues. Losses at the gene ends were 1 base for V and 7 bases for J; bases not matched to a gene: 8. CDR1 SGHTA and CDR2 FQGNSA come from the germline V gene. The CDR3 protein is CASSLVSWTGGGGELFF. CDR3 sequence (DNA): TGTGCCAGCAGCTTAGTTTCCTGGACAGGGGGCGGCGGGGAGCTGTTTTTT.

The genes are TRBV28 and TRBJ2-4; TRBD1 might be the D (6 bases). Germline V CDR1 and CDR2: MDHEN, SYDVKM. Trimming cost V 4 bases and J 10 bases, with 17 bases left between them. The CDR3 loop spans 14 amino acids. The CDR3 spells CASSSAIFRGIQYF. Here the CDR3 DNA reads TGTGCCAGCAGTTCCGCAATCTTCAGGGGAATTCAGTACTTC. The full variable domain, completed using reference TRBV28 and TRBJ2-4, is DVKVTQSSRYLVKRTGEKVFLECVQDMDHENMFWYRQDPGLGLRLIYFSYDVKMKEKGDIPEGYSVSREKKERFSLILESASTNQTSMYLCASSSAIFRGIQYFGAGTRLSVL.

This chain joins TRBV3-1 (or the pseudogene TRBV3-2) and TRBJ1-6; 8 bases are a match to TRBD1. Germline assignment: CDR1 LGHDT and CDR2 YNNKEL (reference sequence). The trim removed 2 bases at V and 4 bases at J, leaving 1 base unmatched. This CDR3 has 15 amino acids. CDR3: CASSQTGGYNSPLHF. The CDR3 nucleotides read TGTGCCAGCAGCCAAACAGGGGGGTATAATTCACCCCTCCACTTT.

The gene calls are TRBV6-5 and TRBJ1-1, with D possibly TRBD1 on 5 matching bases. The CDR3 contains 12 residues. V dropped 8 bases and J dropped 3 bases, with 10 bases sitting between them. Germline V gives CDR1 MNHEY, CDR2 SVGAGI. The CDR3 bases are TGTGCCAGCCAGGGCGAGTACACTGAAGCTTTCTTT. It specifies CASQGEYTEAFF.

The gene calls are TRBV24-1 and TRBJ2-3; TRBD1 aligns across 10 bases. CDR1 and CDR2 from the germline V gene are KGHDR and SFDVKD. CDR3 length: 16 amino acids. The junction had 7 bases not matched to a gene; V was cut back by 4 bases and J by 4 bases. The CDR3 sequence: CATSERQGAPSDTQYF. For the CDR3, the DNA is TGTGCCACCAGTGAACGACAGGGGGCGCCTTCAGATACGCAGTATTTT.

This clone was seen a single time. The CDR3 sequence: CASSLVPGGAGTDTQYF. Here the CDR3 DNA reads TGTGCCAGCAGCTTAGTTCCGGGAGGGGCGGGCACAGATACGCAGTATTTT. The V and J genes are TRBV7-2 and TRBJ2-3; 8 bases are a match to TRBD2. From germline, CDR1 is SGHTA and CDR2 FQGNSA. This CDR3 spans 17 amino acids. After removal of 1 base from V and 1 base from J, the junction contained 7 bases not matched to a gene. Full variable domain (missing parts from reference TRBV7-2 and TRBJ2-3): GAGVSQSPSNKVTEKGKDVELRCDPISGHTALYWYRQSLGQGLEFLIYFQGNSAPDKSGLPSDRFSAERTGGSVSTLTIQRTQQEDSAVYLCASSLVPGGAGTDTQYFGPGTRLTVL.

The chain combines TRBV24-1 with TRBJ2-1; 8 positions match TRBD2. V lost 1 base to trimming and J lost 7 bases; unmatched junction nucleotides: 2. The CDR3 covers 14 residues. Germline V gene lookup returns CDR1 KGHDR and CDR2 SFDVKD. CDR3 region: CATSDFRGGNEQFF. CDR3 DNA sequence: TGTGCCACCAGTGATTTCCGCGGGGGGAATGAGCAGTTCTTC.

The rearrangement uses TRBV6-1 and TRBJ2-6; TRBD2 aligns across 9 bases. The CDR3 consists of 16 residues. Trimming at V came to 4 bases and at J to 8 bases, leaving 9 bases not matched to a gene. The germline gives CDR1 MNHNS, CDR2 SASEGT. The DNA of the CDR3 is TGTGCCAGCAGTGCCGGCGGGGGGGCCCCTCCCAACGTCCTGACTTTC. Residues: CASSAGGGAPPNVLTF.

The chain carries TRBV10-3 and TRBJ2-7; 8 nucleotides align to TRBD2. Unmatched junction bases numbered 7, after V lost 6 bases and J lost 6 bases. The CDR3 runs 13 residues. Germline CDR1 ENHRY, CDR2 SYGVKD. CDR3 coding DNA: TGTGCCATCAGAGCAGCGGGAGTGGGCGAGCAGTACTTC. It is translated as CAIRAAGVGEQYF.

V is TRBV19 and J is TRBJ2-1; TRBD2 matches at 8 bases. The CDR3 is 15 amino acids. V was pared by 6 bases and J by 5 bases, with 9 bases of the junction left unmatched. Germline V gene sequence: CDR1 LNHDA, CDR2 SQIVND (reference sequence). CDR3 coding DNA: TGTGCCAGTAGACTTCGGGGGGGCGGCCACAATGAGCAGTTCTTC. Its protein is CASRLRGGGHNEQFF.

The rearrangement uses TRBV12-5 and TRBJ1-1, with D possibly matching TRBD1 (6 bases). Germline-derived CDR1 and CDR2 are LGHNT and FRNRAP. This CDR3 contains 13 residues. The V and J ends lost 6 bases and 11 bases respectively, with 19 bases between them. The CDR3 sequence is CASGIAGPRGAFF. For the CDR3, the DNA is TGTGCTAGTGGGATAGCCGGGCCCAGGGGCGCTTTCTTT.

The rearrangement joins TRBV6-6 to TRBJ1-4, with D maybe TRBD1 (6 bases). The CDR3 consists of 15 residues. Trimming took off 7 bases at V and 2 bases at J, with 14 bases between the two ends. From germline, CDR1 is MNHNY and CDR2 SVGAGI (reference sequence). The CDR3 coding sequence is TGTGCCAGCAACGGGGGGAGGGGGACTAATGAAAAACTGTTTTTT. Translation: CASNGGRGTNEKLFF.

The gene calls are TRBV5-5 and TRBJ2-1; maybe TRBD2 (7 bases). Per the germline V gene, CDR1 is SGHKS and CDR2 is YYEKEE (reference sequence). CDR3 size: 17 residues. The germline V and J ends were trimmed by 3 bases and 0 bases, with 16 bases remaining between them. The CDR3 protein is CASSSGGGATSYNEQFF. CDR3 DNA: TGTGCCAGCAGCTCCGGAGGGGGGGCTACCTCCTACAATGAGCAGTTCTTC.

This clone has more than one count but fewer than ten. V is TRBV19 and J is TRBJ1-1; D remains ambiguous. The CDR3 contains 15 residues. V gave up 4 bases and J gave up 5 bases, with 17 bases separating them. CDR1 and CDR2 (germline): LNHDA, SQIVND (reference sequence). DNA of the CDR3: TGTGCCAGTAGTACCCGGGGTGTAAGGGCGACTGAAGCTTTCTTT. This codes for CASSTRGVRATEAFF.

The V call is TRBV20-1, the J call TRBJ1-2; D possibly corresponds to TRBD1 (6 bases). Deletions cut 3 bases from V and 5 bases from J, with 19 bases between. The CDR3 has 15 amino acids. CDR1 is DFQATT, CDR2 SNEGSKA, per germline (reference sequence). DNA of the CDR3: TGCAGTGCTAGTGAATTAAAACAGGGAGTGTATGGCTACACCTTC. It encodes CSASELKQGVYGYTF.

This chain joins TRBV7-3 and TRBJ2-1; 11 bases map to TRBD2. V shed 1 base, J shed 14 bases, and the junction held 19 bases outside the gene matches. This CDR3 contains 18 residues. Germline V gene data show CDR1 as SGHTA and CDR2 as FQGTGA. The CDR3 sequence is CASSLSPPRLAGGQGKFF. CDR3 DNA: TGTGCCAGCAGCTTAAGTCCCCCGCGGCTAGCGGGAGGACAGGGGAAGTTCTTC.

The chain couples TRBV2 to TRBJ1-4, with D unclear. CDR3 length: 18 amino acids. Trimming pared 3 bases from V and 0 bases from J, leaving 17 bases between. Germline V CDR1 and CDR2: SNHLY, FYNNEI. DNA for the CDR3: TGTGCCAGCAGTGACCGTGGCAGGAACCGTGCAACTAATGAAAAACTGTTTTTT. Its translation is CASSDRGRNRATNEKLFF.

The chain employs TRBV7-6 and TRBJ1-5; 10 bases agree with TRBD1. Trimming removed 1 base from V and 1 base from J; junction bases left unmatched: 4. CDR3 length: 17 residues. The germline V gene encodes CDR1 SGHVS and CDR2 FNYEAQ. The CDR3 reads CASSLGAGQGSNQPQHF. For the CDR3, the DNA is TGTGCCAGCAGCTTAGGGGCGGGACAGGGGAGCAATCAGCCCCAGCATTTT.

V is TRBV4-1 and J is TRBJ1-5; D possibly corresponds to TRBD1 (5 bases). In germline, CDR1 is MGHRA, CDR2 YSYEKL. V was shortened by 0 bases and J by 6 bases, with 12 bases between the two germline ends. This CDR3 is built from 15 residues. CDR3 sequence reads: CASSQEGQGGQPQHF. CDR3 nucleotide sequence: TGCGCCAGCAGCCAAGAAGGGCAGGGTGGTCAGCCCCAGCATTTT.

The chain links TRBV28 to TRBJ2-7, with 8 bases identical to TRBD1. CDR1 is MDHEN, CDR2 SYDVKM, per germline. V lost 6 bases to trimming and J lost 3 bases; unmatched junction nucleotides: 10. The CDR3 totals 15 residues. CDR3 in DNA: TGTGCCAGCAGGGATTCCGGGACAGGCCTCTACGAGCAGTACTTC. Its translation: CASRDSGTGLYEQYF.

The chain employs TRBV6-5 and TRBJ2-7; 8 bases line up with TRBD2. This CDR3 spans 15 amino acids. CDR1 and CDR2 from the germline V gene are MNHEY and SVGAGI. J was trimmed by 4 bases and V by 0 bases; bases with no gene match: 5. This chain's CDR3 is CASSYSSGGVYEQYF. The CDR3 DNA follows: TGTGCCAGCAGTTACTCGTCGGGAGGGGTATACGAGCAGTACTTC.

The V and J genes are TRBV19 and TRBJ1-1, with D unclear. The germline V gene encodes CDR1 LNHDA and CDR2 SQIVND (reference sequence). V lost 11 bases and J lost 3, with 10 bases in between. The CDR3 is 11 residues long. CDR3 bases: TGTGCCTCTCAGCGGGACACTGAAGCTTTCTTT. The encoded protein is CASQRDTEAFF. Looking up the rest from reference TRBV19 and TRBJ1-1 gives the full variable domain: DGGITQSPKYLFRKEGQNVTLSCEQNLNHDAMYWYRQDPGQGLRLIYYSQIVNDFQKGDIAEGYSVSREKKESFPLTVTSAQKNPTAFYLCASQRDTEAFFGQGTRLTVV.

This clone was observed once. The V gene is TRBV6-5, the J gene TRBJ1-6, with TRBD1 identical over 8 bases. CDR3 length: 15 residues. Trimming removed 5 bases from V and 11 bases from J; junction bases left unmatched: 11. The germline V gene encodes CDR1 MNHEY and CDR2 SVGAGI. For the CDR3, the DNA is TGTGCCAGCAGTCCATTAAGGACAGGGTCGACACCCCTCCACTTT. Amino acids: CASSPLRTGSTPLHF.

This clone came up once. The genes are TRBV12-3 or TRBV12-4 and TRBJ1-1; D might be TRBD1 (5 bases). This CDR3 spans 13 amino acids. Trimming left V 3 bases short and J 5 bases short, with 10 bases between. CDR3 amino acids: CASSFGAATEAFF. In DNA, the CDR3 is TGTGCCAGCAGTTTTGGGGCGGCAACTGAAGCTTTCTTT.

V gene TRBV18 combines with J gene TRBJ1-5, with 7 bases lining up with TRBD1. Germline lookup yields CDR1 KGHSH and CDR2 LQKENI. The CDR3 is 15 amino acids. Losses at the gene ends were 6 bases for V and 3 bases for J; bases not matched to a gene: 8. The CDR3 protein is CASSPAGTDNQPQHF. The CDR3 DNA reads as TGTGCCAGCTCCCCCGCCGGGACAGACAATCAGCCCCAGCATTTT.